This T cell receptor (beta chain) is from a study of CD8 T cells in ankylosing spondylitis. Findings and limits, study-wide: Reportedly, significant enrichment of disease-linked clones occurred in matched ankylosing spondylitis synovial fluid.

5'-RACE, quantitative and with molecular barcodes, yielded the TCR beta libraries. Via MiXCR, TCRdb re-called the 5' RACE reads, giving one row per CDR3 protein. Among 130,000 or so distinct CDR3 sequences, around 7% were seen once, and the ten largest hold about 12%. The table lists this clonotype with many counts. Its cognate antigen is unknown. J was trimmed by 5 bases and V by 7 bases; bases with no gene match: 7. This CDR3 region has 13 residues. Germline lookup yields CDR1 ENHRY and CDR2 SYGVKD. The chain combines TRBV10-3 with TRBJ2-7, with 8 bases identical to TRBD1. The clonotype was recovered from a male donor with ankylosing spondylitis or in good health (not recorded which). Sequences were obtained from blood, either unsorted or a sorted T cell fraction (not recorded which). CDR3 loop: CAITRQGTHEQYF. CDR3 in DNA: TGTGCCATCACCCGACAGGGGACTCACGAGCAGTACTTC.